These 25 T cell receptor beta chains share one sample of origin, sequenced in a study of blood T cells in healthy people across ages. For the second PCR, which ran for 7 to 11 cycles, a sample-barcoded 5' primer and a J-beta primer mix were used. TCRdb processed the 5' RACE reads anew with MiXCR; each CDR3 protein has one entry. The repertoire holds about 620,000 distinct CDR3 sequences, with around 50% as singletons. Sequencing was done on a sample of blood. These receptors all come from a woman over 75 in good health.

For this clonotype: This may be a read error, as it is one base from a much larger clone. V is TRBV4-1 and J is TRBJ2-7; 12 bases fit TRBD2. The CDR3 spans 15 residues. Germline CDR1 and CDR2: MGHRA and YSYEKL. V shed 4 bases and J 7 bases; nucleotides not matched to a gene: 8. For the CDR3, the DNA is TGCGCCAGCAGCCCAGGACTAGCGGGGATGAATGAGCAGTACTTC. Its protein is CASSPGLAGMNEQYF.

The J gene is TRBJ2-6, the V gene TRBV7-9; D gene uncertain. The ends were cut back, 3 bases at V and 4 bases at J, with 10 bases in the middle. Looked up from germline, CDR1 is SEHNR and CDR2 is FQNEAQ (reference sequence). The CDR3 spans 15 residues. The DNA for the CDR3 is TGTGCCAGCAGCTTTGCAACAAACGGGGCCAACGTCCTGACTTTC. Protein product: CASSFATNGANVLTF. The full variable domain, completed using reference TRBV7-9 and TRBJ2-6, is DTGVSQNPRHKITKRGQNVTFRCDPISEHNRLYWYRQTLGQGPEFLTYFQNEAQLEKSRLLSDRFSAERPKGSFSTLEIQRTEQGDSAMYLCASSFATNGANVLTFGAGSRLTVL.

This rearrangement joins TRBV2 to TRBJ1-2; D is possibly TRBD1 (5 bases). Germline lookup yields CDR1 SNHLY and CDR2 FYNNEI. The CDR3 has 14 residues. Deletions cut 2 bases from V and 1 base from J, with 8 bases between. The CDR3 DNA reads as TGTGCCAGCAGTGAACTCGGGGGTAACTATGGCTACACCTTC. This gives the protein CASSELGGNYGYTF.

The genes are TRBV18 and TRBJ2-2; D unclear. The germline gives CDR1 KGHSH, CDR2 LQKENI. CDR3 size: 16 residues. The germline V and J ends were trimmed by 3 bases and 6 bases, with 17 bases remaining between them. The CDR3 DNA follows: TGTGCCAGCTCACCTTTGCAGGCATCTCTCTCCGGGGAGCTGTTTTTT. It yields the protein CASSPLQASLSGELFF.

This clonotype has a count of ten or more. J is TRBJ2-1 and V is TRBV6-1; TRBD1 aligns across 7 bases. This CDR3 region has 13 residues. Germline lookup yields CDR1 MNHNS and CDR2 SASEGT. Germline trimming cut 9 bases from V and 3 bases from J; bases unmatched to any gene: 5. The CDR3 loop is CASSTGSYNEQFF. CDR3 nucleotide sequence: TGTGCCAGTTCGACAGGGAGCTACAATGAGCAGTTCTTC.

Concerning this clonotype itself: A much larger clone lies a single base off, so this may be a read error. The gene calls are TRBV7-8 and TRBJ2-1; D not certain. The CDR3 extends over 17 amino acids. The V end was cut by 1 base, the J end by 1 base, with 14 bases between. The V gene's germline CDR1 is SGHVS and CDR2 FQNEAQ. The CDR3 DNA reads as TGTGCCAGCAGCTTAGATGTTCCGAGGATATCCTACAATGAGCAGTTCTTC. It is translated as CASSLDVPRISYNEQFF.

The V gene is TRBV28, the J gene TRBJ2-2; 8 positions match TRBD2. With V trimmed by 6 bases and J by 5 bases, 8 bases remained unmatched. Germline V gene lookup returns CDR1 MDHEN and CDR2 SYDVKM. The CDR3 totals 15 residues. CDR3 nucleotide sequence: TGTGCCAGCAGGCCCATAGGGACTAGTACCGGGGAGCTGTTTTTT. Residues: CASRPIGTSTGELFF.

J is TRBJ2-1 and V is TRBV7-6; 8 bases are shared with TRBD2. J lost 12 bases, V lost 1 base, and 8 bases had no gene match. The CDR3 has 14 amino acids. Germline V CDR1 and CDR2: SGHVS, FNYEAQ. The chain's CDR3 is CASSLDGGAVVQFF. The CDR3 nucleotides are TGTGCCAGCAGCTTAGACGGGGGGGCCGTTGTGCAGTTCTTC.

This chain joins TRBV5-1 and TRBJ2-4; TRBD1 agrees at 8 bases. The end of the DNA is better explained by TRBJ2-7, so the J call may be wrong. The CDR3 consists of 15 residues. The germline CDR1 and CDR2 sequences are SGHRS and YFSETQ. CDR3 in DNA: TGCGCCAGCAGCCCGGAAGGGGACAGGTCCTACGAGCAGTACTTC. Protein: CASSPEGDRSYEQYF.

This clonotype was observed many times. The chain employs TRBV2 and TRBJ2-7; D gene ambiguous. Trimming removed 6 bases from V and 6 bases from J, with 18 bases in between. The CDR3 spans 14 residues. Germline values: CDR1 SNHLY, CDR2 FYNNEI. CDR3 amino acids: CASSPPISTIEQYF. CDR3 sequence (DNA): TGTGCCAGCAGCCCCCCTATCAGCACAATCGAGCAGTACTTC.

This clonotype was seen a few times. The chain carries TRBV18 and TRBJ2-1; TRBD2 matches at 8 bases. Trimming at V came to 5 bases and at J to 9 bases, leaving 9 bases not matched to a gene. The germline gives CDR1 KGHSH, CDR2 LQKENI. There are 14 residues in the CDR3. CDR3 residues: CASSSSGIGGEQFF. Written as DNA, the CDR3 is TGTGCCAGCTCAAGTAGCGGGATCGGCGGTGAGCAGTTCTTC.

The V and J genes are TRBV10-3 and TRBJ2-3; D perhaps matches TRBD2 (5 bases). The germline gives CDR1 ENHRY, CDR2 SYGVKD. The CDR3 totals 15 residues. V was shortened by 3 bases and J by 2 bases, with 12 bases between the two germline ends. The CDR3: CAISERRSYTDTQYF. CDR3 DNA: TGTGCCATCAGTGAACGGAGGTCCTACACAGATACGCAGTATTTT.

The chain carries TRBV5-1 and TRBJ2-5, with D perhaps assigned TRBD1 or TRBD2 (6 bases each). The ends were cut back, 5 bases at V and 1 base at J, with 15 bases in the middle. Germline assignment: CDR1 SGHRS and CDR2 YFSETQ. This CDR3 has 15 amino acids. The CDR3 loop reads CASRFSGAPQETQYF. The CDR3 DNA reads TGCGCCAGCAGGTTCTCGGGGGCTCCCCAAGAGACCCAGTACTTC. Full variable domain (rest looked up from reference TRBV5-1 and TRBJ2-5): KAGVTQTPRYLIKTRGQQVTLSCSPISGHRSVSWYQQTPGQGLQFLFEYFSETQRNKGNFPGRFSGRQFSNSRSEMNVSTLELGDSALYLCASRFSGAPQETQYFGPGTRLLVL.

For this clonotype: This clone may be a read error of a much larger clone one base away. The rearrangement joins TRBV13 to TRBJ2-7; tentatively, D is TRBD1 (5 bases). The CDR3 runs to 16 residues. CDR1 and CDR2 from the germline V gene are PRHDT and FYEKMQ (reference sequence). The chain's CDR3 is CAGSRQPDSLGYEQYF. Here the CDR3 DNA reads TGTGCCGGCAGCCGCCAACCAGACAGTCTGGGCTACGAGCAGTACTTC.

J is TRBJ2-1 and V is TRBV11-2, with no clear D. CDR1 SGHAT and CDR2 FQNNGV come from the germline V gene. The CDR3 consists of 15 residues. V was clipped by 1 base and J by 0 bases, with 7 bases between them. The CDR3 DNA is TGTGCCAGCAGCTTAGGTCTTCTCTCCTACAATGAGCAGTTCTTC. Protein sequence: CASSLGLLSYNEQFF.

To note about this clonotype: A much more abundant neighbour one base away suggests this may be a read error. The chain employs TRBV5-1 and TRBJ2-1; no reliable D call. V was pared by 4 bases and J by 13 bases, with 21 bases between. Germline values: CDR1 SGHRS, CDR2 YFSETQ. This CDR3 is 14 amino acids long. The CDR3 region is CASSRRPLQETQFF. The CDR3 coding sequence is TGCGCCAGCAGCAGAAGACCCCTCCAAGAGACCCAGTTCTTC.

This clonotype was observed a handful of times. The chain joins TRBV6-2 or TRBV6-3 to TRBJ1-5; D is possibly TRBD1 (5 bases). The CDR3 loop spans 16 amino acids. The germline V gene has CDR1 MNHEY and CDR2 SVGEGT. V was shortened by 4 bases and J by 11 bases, with 24 bases between the two germline ends. Written as DNA, the CDR3 is TGTGCCAGCAGTTTAAGGCAGGGCCGTAGGGATCAAGCCCAGCATTTT. Protein sequence: CASSLRQGRRDQAQHF.

The chain employs TRBV12-3 or TRBV12-4 and TRBJ1-5; perhaps TRBD1 as D (5 bases). Between the trimmed V and J ends, which lost 5 bases and 2 bases, there was a span of 16 bases. This CDR3 contains 16 residues. For the CDR3, the DNA is TGTGCCAGCAGTCCCCCTTCAGGGAGGGGCAATCAGCCCCAGCATTTT. Translated, it gives CASSPPSGRGNQPQHF.

This clonotype has just one count. Given a much more abundant clone one base away, this may be a read error. This chain joins TRBV6-4 and TRBJ2-7, with D maybe TRBD2 (6 bases). Germline CDR1 MRHNA, CDR2 SNTAGT. The CDR3 covers 15 residues. CDR3 residues: CVSSAGSGETYEQYF. In DNA form, the CDR3 reads TGTGTCAGCAGCGCTGGTAGCGGAGAGACCTACGAGCAGTACTTC.

The rearrangement joins TRBV13 to TRBJ2-4; the D is unclear. The end of the DNA is better explained by TRBJ2-7, so the J call may be wrong. Germline assignment: CDR1 PRHDT and CDR2 FYEKMQ (reference sequence). The CDR3 is made up of 14 amino acids. The CDR3 region has the DNA TGTGCCAGCACCCATCTTAGTGAAGCCTACGAGCAGTACTTC. Translation: CASTHLSEAYEQYF.

Regarding this clonotype: One end of the junction fails to match germline, which may point to a read error. V is TRBV7-9 and J is TRBJ2-7; D remains unclear. This CDR3 spans 12 amino acids. Germline CDR1 SEHNR, CDR2 FQNEAQ (reference sequence). The CDR3 bases are TGTACCAGCAGCTCTACTCCGTACGAGCAGTACTTC. It specifies CTSSSTPYEQYF.

The J gene is TRBJ2-1, the V gene TRBV5-1; no reliable D call. Germline loops: CDR1 SGHRS, CDR2 YFSETQ. CDR3 length equals 16 residues. Trimming cost V 0 bases and J 6 bases, with 16 bases left between them. The CDR3 DNA reads as TGCGCCAGCAGCTTGGCTAGTCGTTCGGCAACCAATGAGCAGTTCTTC. This gives the protein CASSLASRSATNEQFF.

To note about this clonotype: Mismatch with germline at one junction end may stem from a read error. V and J are TRBV10-2 and TRBJ1-5; 7 bases match TRBD1. Germline CDR1 reads WSHSY; CDR2 reads SAAADI. This CDR3 has 14 residues. This CDR3 reads CATTQGDSNRPQHF. The CDR3 DNA reads as TGCGCCACAACGCAGGGGGATAGCAATCGGCCCCAGCATTTT.

This clonotype was seen many times. The chain employs TRBV7-9 and TRBJ2-6; no firm D call. The CDR3 is made up of 13 amino acids. The germline V gene has CDR1 SEHNR and CDR2 FQNEAQ (reference sequence). V was shortened by 10 bases and J by 0 bases, with 7 bases between the two germline ends. The CDR3 DNA reads TGTGCCACTACTTTCTCTGGGGCCAACGTCCTGACTTTC. Protein sequence: CATTFSGANVLTF.

As for this clonotype: One end of the junction varies from germline; a read error may be responsible. The chain links TRBV28 to TRBJ2-2; D call uncertain. The CDR3 is 16 residues long. From germline, CDR1 is MDHEN and CDR2 SYDVKM. CDR3 DNA: TGTACCAGCAGAATTGGCGTAGGATGGAGCACCGGGGAGCTGTTTTTT. It specifies CTSRIGVGWSTGELFF.